The entry below gives a single T cell receptor beta chain sequence along with its context. These data come from a study of blood T cell repertoires in COVID-19. Sequencing was performed with immunoSEQ multiplex PCR; in TCRdb, only in-frame clones are kept and a portion is missing. Here the sample spans 90,000 or so clones, around 90% being singletons. Germline loops: CDR1 KGHSH, CDR2 LQKENI. The CDR3 is 14 residues long. The V segment lost 2 bases and the J segment 1 base; nucleotides outside the gene matches: 0. The rearrangement uses TRBV18 and TRBJ2-5; 8 bases match TRBD2. The sequence was collected from a woman at least 80 years old with active or convalescent COVID-19. The sample was peripheral blood. CDR3 in amino acids: CASSPTSGQETQYF. The DNA of the CDR3 is TGTGCCAGCTCACCAACTAGCGGCCAAGAGACCCAGTACTTC. Using reference TRBV18 and TRBJ2-5 for the parts outside the CDR3, the full variable domain is NAGVMQNPRHLVRRRGQEARLRCSPMKGHSHVYWYRQLPEEGLKFMVYLQKENIIDESGMPKERFSAEFPKEGPSILRIQQVVRGDSAAYFCASSPTSGQETQYFGPGTRLLVL.